Given below is one T cell receptor (beta chain) in context. Antigen unknown. V gave up 3 bases and J gave up 2 bases, with 16 bases separating them. CDR3 length: 16 residues. Germline V CDR1 and CDR2: SGHRS, YFSETQ. Library preparation for TCR beta used quantitative 5'-RACE with molecular barcodes. TCRdb analysed the 5' RACE reads with MiXCR anew, one entry per CDR3 protein. The data show 200,000 to 250,000 distinct CDR3 sequences, under 30% seen once. The sample comes from a study of CD8 T cells in ankylosing spondylitis. Overall study results and limits: As for the disease-linked clones, they showed a CD8+ phenotype and occurred at relatively low frequencies in peripheral blood. A motif of several highly homologous TCR beta variants was seen as apparently characteristic of ankylosing spondylitis blood.

This chain joins TRBV5-1 and TRBJ2-3; perhaps D is TRBD1 or TRBD2 (5 bases each). Sequencing was done on a sample of blood, either unsorted or a sorted T cell fraction (not recorded which). The TCR originated in a male donor with ankylosing spondylitis or in good health (not recorded which). The CDR3 here is CASSSSGGGITDTQYF. The DNA for the CDR3 is TGCGCCAGCAGCTCGTCGGGTGGGGGTATCACAGATACGCAGTATTTT.